The 3 T cell receptor beta chains below all came from one sample that was sequenced in a study of low-dose radiotherapy and immunotherapy resistance in tumors. The time point was: after trial treatment. The sample's treatment: LDRT plus nivolumab, ipilimumab, low-dose cyclophosphamide and aspirin (RACIN trial). With TRAV- and TRBV-specific primers, first-strand cDNA was made, covering the alpha and beta chains. PCR amplification of the TCRs was performed with Phusion for 20 PCR cycles, and it relied on a constant-region primer together with a V-primer adapter. TCRdb reprocessed the reads with MiXCR, giving one entry per CDR3 protein. Of about 39,000 distinct CDR3 sequences listed, around 20% are singletons. Here the sequenced sample was PBMCs, taken after low-dose radiotherapy plus immunotherapy. Source of these receptors: a female donor with ovarian cancer.

This clonotype was detected ten times or more. The chain employs TRBV4-1 and TRBJ1-1; TRBD1 matches at 11 bases. The V gene end was trimmed by 1 base and the J gene end by 6 bases; junction bases not matched to a gene: 4. The CDR3 covers 15 residues. The germline CDR1 and CDR2 sequences are MGHRA and YSYEKL. The CDR3 protein is CASSQAGTGGSEAFF. CDR3 nucleotides: TGCGCCAGCAGCCAAGCCGGGACAGGGGGTTCTGAAGCTTTCTTT.

This clonotype was detected many times. The CDR3 DNA is TGTGCCAGCAGCCCCACCCGACGGGCAAATTCACCCCTCCACTTT. This sequence encodes CASSPTRRANSPLHF. V is TRBV13 and J is TRBJ1-6; D is uncertain. The CDR3 sequence is 15 residues long. Germline assignment: CDR1 PRHDT and CDR2 FYEKMQ (reference sequence). The ends were cut back, 5 bases at V and 7 bases at J, with 15 bases in the middle. Full variable domain (rest looked up from reference TRBV13 and TRBJ1-6): AAGVIQSPRHLIKEKRETATLKCYPIPRHDTVYWYQQGPGQDPQFLISFYEKMQSDKGSIPDRFSAQQFSDYHSELNMSSLELGDSALYFCASSPTRRANSPLHFGNGTRLTVT.

The table lists this clonotype with many counts. The gene calls are TRBV5-1 and TRBJ1-4; no clear D gene. Germline V gene lookup returns CDR1 SGHRS and CDR2 YFSETQ. The CDR3 consists of 14 residues. The V gene lost 0 bases and the J gene lost 6 bases, with 9 bases spanning the gap. The CDR3 region has the DNA TGCGCCAGCAGCTTGGACGGGAGTGATGAAAAACTGTTTTTT. Its protein product is CASSLDGSDEKLFF. Together with reference TRBV5-1 and TRBJ1-4, the CDR3 gives the full variable domain: KAGVTQTPRYLIKTRGQQVTLSCSPISGHRSVSWYQQTPGQGLQFLFEYFSETQRNKGNFPGRFSGRQFSNSRSEMNVSTLELGDSALYLCASSLDGSDEKLFFGSGTQLSVL.